These 8 T cell receptor beta chains came from one sample sequenced in a study of cytomegalovirus exposure and HLA in healthy donors listed by TCRdb under 2017. Receptor libraries were prepared by the immunoSEQ multiplex PCR assay. For the multiplex PCR, a mixture combining 60 forward primers for TCR Vbeta segments and 13 reverse primers for TCR Jbeta segments was used. As stored in TCRdb, this immuneACCESS dataset retains in-frame rearrangements with V and J assigned. A fraction of the clones does not appear; measured against another copy, unresolved V genes explain less than half of the discrepancy, and the remainder lacks a known reason. In all, the sample holds about 120,000 clones, and 15% to 20% of those were seen once. The biggest ten clones account for around 2.6% of the sample. Sequenced input: PBMCs. These receptors all stem from a female donor in good health and CMV-seropositive.

This clone was observed a handful of times. This chain connects TRBV5-1 to TRBJ1-1, with 7 nucleotides matching TRBD1. The V gene end was trimmed by 4 bases and the J gene end by 7 bases; junction bases not matched to a gene: 7. CDR1 is SGHRS, CDR2 YFSETQ, per germline. This CDR3 region has 13 residues. CDR3 sequence reads: CASSPDRVGEAFF. The CDR3 DNA reads as TGCGCCAGCAGCCCCGACAGGGTGGGTGAAGCTTTCTTT.

This clone has just a few counts. This chain connects TRBV2 to TRBJ2-5, with D possibly TRBD2 on 7 matching bases. The J call may be wrong; the DNA end is better matched by TRBJ2-7. CDR1 is SNHLY and CDR2 is FYNNEI in the germline V gene. CDR3 length: 15 amino acids. CDR3 amino acids: CASSEGRGAGYEQYF. The CDR3 DNA is TGTGCCAGCAGTGAAGGTCGGGGGGCGGGTTACGAGCAGTACTTC.

The chain combines TRBV27 with TRBJ2-1; perhaps TRBD1 as D (6 bases). CDR1 MNHEY and CDR2 SMNVEV come from the germline V gene (reference sequence). Trimming removed 3 bases at V and 10 bases at J, with 7 bases between. The CDR3 is 11 amino acids. The CDR3: CASSLGAEQFF. The CDR3 DNA is TGTGCCAGCAGTTTGGGGGCCGAGCAGTTCTTC.

V usage is TRBV19 and J usage is TRBJ1-5; D not certain. Germline V gene sequence: CDR1 LNHDA, CDR2 SQIVND (reference sequence). CDR3 size: 12 residues. V shed 5 bases and J shed 4 bases, with 6 bases lying between them. As DNA, the CDR3 is TGTGCCAGTAGTCAGAGGAATCAGCCCCAGCATTTT. This translates into CASSQRNQPQHF.

This clone appeared a few times. The genes are TRBV28 and TRBJ1-2; no firm D call. Germline CDR1 is MDHEN and CDR2 is SYDVKM. CDR3 size: 17 residues. V lost 4 bases to trimming and J lost 1 base, with 19 bases between them. In DNA, the CDR3 is TGTGCCAGCAGTTGGAACGGACTTTCTCATCGTAACTATGGCTACACCTTC. Amino acids: CASSWNGLSHRNYGYTF.

The rearrangement joins TRBV29-1 to TRBJ2-7, with 7 bases matching TRBD1. CDR3 size: 16 residues. Germline-derived CDR1 and CDR2 are SQVTM and ANQGSEA. J was trimmed by 6 bases and V by 4 bases; bases with no gene match: 18. The CDR3 loop reads CSVALLAGTVKPEQYF. The CDR3 nucleotides read TGCAGCGTTGCCTTATTGGCCGGGACAGTAAAACCCGAGCAGTACTTC.

V usage is TRBV5-1 and J usage is TRBJ2-7, with 7 bases fitting TRBD1. Germline V lookup: CDR1 SGHRS, CDR2 YFSETQ. The CDR3 contains 14 residues. J lost 3 bases, V lost 3 bases, and 6 bases had no gene match. The CDR3 loop is CASSYRTGFYEQYF. In DNA form, the CDR3 reads TGCGCCAGCAGCTACAGGACAGGATTCTACGAGCAGTACTTC. Full variable domain (missing parts from reference TRBV5-1 and TRBJ2-7): KAGVTQTPRYLIKTRGQQVTLSCSPISGHRSVSWYQQTPGQGLQFLFEYFSETQRNKGNFPGRFSGRQFSNSRSEMNVSTLELGDSALYLCASSYRTGFYEQYFGPGTRLTVT.

This sequence joins TRBV2 and TRBJ1-6, with D unresolved. V was trimmed by 4 bases and J by 11 bases, leaving 18 bases between them. Germline-derived CDR1 and CDR2 are SNHLY and FYNNEI. The CDR3 sequence is 15 residues long. This chain's CDR3 is CASSGGDRRRTPLHF. CDR3 coding DNA: TGTGCCAGCAGTGGGGGAGACCGGAGAAGGACACCCCTCCACTTT.